This TCR beta chain was recorded in a study of post-analysis software for immune sequencing data. Study-level results: Significantly decreased normalized Chao1 diversity was recorded for multiple sclerosis patients relative to controls.

As regards this clonotype: The antigen remains unidentified.

Unique molecular identifiers were carried by the TCR beta cDNA libraries. TCRdb passed the PCR reads through MiXCR, listing each CDR3 protein once. The data show approximately 440,000 distinct CDR3 sequences, with 45% seen just once and roughly 12% held by the top ten. The TCR comes from a girl aged 10 to 17 with multiple sclerosis. The sample was blood.

The CDR3 DNA reads as TGTGCCAGCAGTTTCTACAGGGGACTAGCCGAGTACTTC. It specifies CASSFYRGLAEYF. The chain links TRBV6-6 to TRBJ2-7, with 9 bases fitting TRBD2. This CDR3 spans 13 amino acids. CDR1 is MNHNY, CDR2 SVGAGI, per germline (reference sequence). V shed 4 bases, J shed 11 bases, and the junction held 9 bases outside the gene matches.